A selection of T cell receptor beta chains follows, all from one sample in a study of T cells in Graves' hyperthyroidism and ophthalmopathy. One entry per CDR3 protein results from TCRdb running MiXCR on the multiplex PCR reads. This sample yields hundreds of thousands of distinct CDR3 sequences, of which nearly 45% are seen a single time; roughly 7.2% belongs to the top ten. Sequenced material: peripheral blood or thyroid tissue (not recorded which). Every receptor here comes from an adult man with Graves' disease, either hyperthyroidism or ophthalmopathy (not recorded which). Both conserved end residues are trimmed from each CDR3.

v_gene	j_gene	CDR3aa
TRBV25-1	TRBJ1-4	AWSVPGLNEKLF
TRBV5-8	TRBJ1-1	ASSFQGVSTEAF
TRBV24-1	TRBJ1-1	ATSDPRDRGRNTEAF
TRBV7-9	TRBJ1-4	ASSQTPGGKLF
TRBV29-1	TRBJ1-2	SVPDREVDYGYT
TRBV20-1	TRBJ1-5	SAPGTGVGQPQH
TRBV7-2	TRBJ2-7	ASSQHTQVSYEQY
TRBV24-1	TRBJ1-4	ATSDSGQGREKLF
TRBV6-5	TRBJ1-6	ASSPVYNSPLH
TRBV2	TRBJ1-1	ASSQAPGRGNTEAF
TRBV7-9	TRBJ1-1	ASSARQGGNEAF
TRBV7-8	TRBJ1-2	ASSNRELGYGYT
TRBV20-1	TRBJ1-2	SADPGLNYGYT
TRBV20-1	TRBJ2-5	SARGPSGIQTSMGETQY
TRBV5-4	TRBJ1-1	ASSLGEPNEAF
TRBV7-8	TRBJ1-3	ASSRGQGTGNTIY
TRBV15	TRBJ2-5	ATSGDRGETQY
TRBV10-3	TRBJ1-4	ASRGSSNEKLF
TRBV25-1	TRBJ2-3	ASSYSSAGVSNTQY
TRBV24-1	TRBJ2-7	ATSARSGLEQY
TRBV25-1	TRBJ1-1	ASQEGVGAEAF
TRBV7-9	TRBJ1-2	ASSLAAQQVGYGYT
TRBV9	TRBJ2-7	ASSVSGNWYEQY
TRBV6-6	TRBJ1-1	ASSDSAGLPNTEAF
TRBV6-5	TRBJ2-5	ASSFQAGQGFGETQY
TRBV29-1	TRBJ1-5	SVVLDGGSFGSNQPQH
TRBV10-3	TRBJ2-6	AIGFGANVLT
TRBV10-3	TRBJ1-1	AISDRGRGWDTEAF
TRBV6-1	TRBJ1-5	ASNDAGSSSNQPQH
TRBV12-3/TRBV12-4	TRBJ2-7	ASSKSPGPTYEQY
TRBV5-1	TRBJ2-7	ASSTTATGNSYEQY
TRBV7-2	TRBJ2-3	ASSLGRTTDTQY
TRBV7-2	TRBJ2-7	ASSQDRDRGSLYPYEQY
TRBV6-5	TRBJ2-6	ASSYSPTDVISGANVLT